The clone carrying this T cell receptor beta chain was recorded once. The target antigen is unknown. This CDR3 comprises 13 residues. The germline gives CDR1 SGHAT, CDR2 FQNNGV. The V end was cut by 5 bases, the J end by 0 bases, with 8 bases between. The data were taken from a study of T cell responses to AZD1222 COVID-19 vaccine. Using immunoSEQ multiplex PCR, the repertoire was profiled, and TCRdb retains in-frame clones only, with some absent. The sample comprises around 66,000 clones, 79% of which are singletons, and around 20% rests with the top ten. Study-level findings and limits: Once two AZD1222 doses were given, Spike-specific TCR breadth and depth went up. Repertoire samples came only from after the peak T cell response. Clonal diversity was possibly underestimated, and white British individuals and females predominated among donors.

The TCR comes from an adult in good health. Source: peripheral blood, taken on day 0 of MenACWY control vaccination. V gene TRBV11-2 combines with J gene TRBJ2-7; D uncertain. CDR3 amino acids: CASSRYTSYEQYF. Written as DNA, the CDR3 is TGTGCCAGCAGCCGATACACCTCCTACGAGCAGTACTTC.